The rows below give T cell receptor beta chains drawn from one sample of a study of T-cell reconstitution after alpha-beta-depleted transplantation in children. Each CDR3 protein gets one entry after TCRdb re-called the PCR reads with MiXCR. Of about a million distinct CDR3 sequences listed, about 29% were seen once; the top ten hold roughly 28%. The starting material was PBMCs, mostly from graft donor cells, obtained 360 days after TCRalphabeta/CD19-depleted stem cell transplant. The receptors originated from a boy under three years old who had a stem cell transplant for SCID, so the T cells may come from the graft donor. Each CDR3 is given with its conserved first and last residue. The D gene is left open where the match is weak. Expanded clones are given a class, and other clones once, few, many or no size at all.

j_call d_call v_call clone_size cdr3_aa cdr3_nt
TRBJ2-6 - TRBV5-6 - CASSFTYFGVSDGANVLTF TGTGCCAGCAGCTTTACGTATTTTGGGGTATCGGATGGGGCCAACGTCCTGACTTTC
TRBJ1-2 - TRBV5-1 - CASSLDRDRGYTF TGCGCCAGCAGCTTGGATAGGGATCGTGGCTACACCTTC
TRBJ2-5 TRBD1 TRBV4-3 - CASSRRNRGFRETQYF TGCGCCAGCAGCCGACGAAACAGGGGCTTCCGAGAGACCCAGTACTTC
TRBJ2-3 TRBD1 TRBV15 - CATSRDRGMGDTQYF TGTGCCACCAGCCGAGACAGGGGGATGGGAGATACGCAGTATTTT
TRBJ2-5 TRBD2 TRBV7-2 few CASSFSGGGGQETQYF TGTGCCAGCAGCTTTAGCGGGGGCGGAGGCCAAGAGACCCAGTACTTC
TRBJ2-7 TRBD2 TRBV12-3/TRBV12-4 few CASSRNPLAGDSYEQYF TGTGCCAGCAGTCGAAATCCCCTAGCGGGGGACTCCTACGAGCAGTACTTC
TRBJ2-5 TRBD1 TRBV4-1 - CASSQDMNRGETQYF TGCGCCAGCAGCCAAGATATGAACAGGGGGGAGACCCAGTACTTC
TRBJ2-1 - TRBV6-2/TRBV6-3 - CASTGRGPSSYNEQFF TGTGCCAGCACAGGGCGGGGGCCCAGCTCCTACAATGAGCAGTTCTTC
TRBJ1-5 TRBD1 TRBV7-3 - CASSLRDRAGQPQHF TGTGCCAGCAGCTTAAGGGACAGGGCCGGGCAGCCCCAGCATTTT
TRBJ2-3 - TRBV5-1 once CASSLAGGGSTTDTQYF TGCGCCAGCAGCTTGGCCGGGGGCGGATCTACCACAGATACGCAGTATTTT
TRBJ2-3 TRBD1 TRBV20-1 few CSARDRRDRAFPDTQYF TGCAGTGCTAGAGATCGGCGGGACAGGGCTTTTCCAGATACGCAGTATTTT
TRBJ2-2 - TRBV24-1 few CATSAGSSNTGELFF TGTGCCACCAGTGCAGGGTCTTCGAACACCGGGGAGCTGTTTTTT
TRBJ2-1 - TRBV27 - CASSSSGPHYNEQFF TGTGCCAGCAGTTCATCCGGGCCCCACTACAATGAGCAGTTCTTC
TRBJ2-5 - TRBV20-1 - CSARNRVETQYF TGCAGTGCTAGAAACAGGGTAGAGACCCAGTACTTC
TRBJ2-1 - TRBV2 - CASSEFTAPEQFF TGTGCCAGCAGTGAATTTACAGCTCCTGAGCAGTTCTTC
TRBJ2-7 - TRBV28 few CASRTPVVPYEQYF TGTGCCAGCAGGACCCCGGTAGTTCCCTACGAGCAGTACTTC
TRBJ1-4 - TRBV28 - CASSPVGEKLFF TGTGCCAGCAGCCCGGTTGGTGAAAAACTGTTTTTT
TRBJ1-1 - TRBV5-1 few CASSLEVGIRNTEAFF TGCGCCAGCAGCTTGGAGGTCGGTATTAGGAACACTGAAGCTTTCTTT
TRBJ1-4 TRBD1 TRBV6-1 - CASSTDRGEVDEKLFF TGTGCCAGCAGTACGGACAGGGGGGAGGTGGATGAAAAACTGTTTTTT
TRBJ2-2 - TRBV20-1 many CSARDPGGITGELFF TGCAGTGCTAGAGATCCAGGGGGGATCACCGGGGAGCTGTTTTTT
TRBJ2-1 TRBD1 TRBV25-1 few CASSWTGGIDEQFF TGTGCCAGCAGTTGGACAGGGGGCATAGATGAGCAGTTCTTC
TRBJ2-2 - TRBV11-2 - CASSRTNAGELFF TGTGCCAGCAGCCGGACTAACGCCGGGGAGCTGTTTTTT
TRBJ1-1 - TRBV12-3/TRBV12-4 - CASRGRTEAFF TGTGCCAGCAGGGGTCGGACTGAAGCTTTCTTT
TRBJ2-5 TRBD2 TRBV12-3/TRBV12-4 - CASSLGLAGWQETQYF TGTGCCAGCAGTTTAGGGCTAGCGGGGTGGCAAGAGACCCAGTACTTC
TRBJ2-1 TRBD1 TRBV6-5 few CASSYPTGRNYNEQFF TGTGCCAGCAGTTACCCGACAGGGAGAAATTACAATGAGCAGTTCTTC
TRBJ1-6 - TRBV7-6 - CASSPGDNSPLHF TGTGCCAGCAGCCCAGGGGACAATTCACCCCTCCACTTT
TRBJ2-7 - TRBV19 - CASRGTSTLYEQYF TGTGCCAGTAGGGGGACATCAACTCTCTACGAGCAGTACTTC
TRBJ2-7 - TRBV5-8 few CASSLTRASHYYYEQYF TGTGCCAGCAGCCTGACACGAGCTTCCCACTACTACTACGAGCAGTACTTC
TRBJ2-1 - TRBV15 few CATSRKVIVSEQFF TGTGCCACCAGCAGAAAAGTTATAGTATCTGAGCAGTTCTTC
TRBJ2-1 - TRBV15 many CATSSPALWYNEQFF TGTGCCACCAGCTCTCCGGCTCTTTGGTACAATGAGCAGTTCTTC
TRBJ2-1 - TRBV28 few CASGLVGRAEGYNEQFF TGTGCCAGCGGCCTGGTCGGACGCGCCGAGGGCTACAATGAGCAGTTCTTC